The rows below give T cell receptor beta chains drawn from one sample of a study of cytomegalovirus exposure and HLA in healthy donors. Assay: immunoSEQ multiplex PCR; the TCRdb copy retains only in-frame clones and omits some. The repertoire has under 200,000 clones, 75% of them found once; the top ten carry around 2.5%. The sample consisted of PBMCs. These receptors were taken from a female donor in good health and CMV-seronegative. Both conserved end residues are part of each CDR3. The order of the fields is clone size, V gene, D gene, J gene, CDR3 DNA, CDR3 protein. The D gene is left open where the match is weak. Not all rows give a size; the values are once, few, many and, for expanded clones, a class.

clone size: few
V gene: TRBV11-2
D gene: TRBD2
J gene: TRBJ2-3
CDR3 DNA: TGTGCCAGCAGCTTAGCGGGGGGGCTCAGGACAGATACGCAGTATTTT
CDR3 protein: CASSLAGGLRTDTQYF

clone size: -
V gene: TRBV7-9
D gene: -
J gene: TRBJ1-1
CDR3 DNA: TGTTCCAGCTTAAGGGGTCGGGACACTGAAGCTTTCTTT
CDR3 protein: CSSLRGRDTEAFF

clone size: -
V gene: TRBV9
D gene: -
J gene: TRBJ1-5
CDR3 DNA: TGTGCCAGCAGCGTAAACACCAATCAGCCCCAGCATTTT
CDR3 protein: CASSVNTNQPQHF

clone size: -
V gene: TRBV6-1
D gene: TRBD1
J gene: TRBJ2-2
CDR3 DNA: TGTGCCAGCAGGGACAGGGCTACCGGGGAGCTGTTTTTT
CDR3 protein: CASRDRATGELFF

clone size: -
V gene: TRBV4-3
D gene: -
J gene: TRBJ1-2
CDR3 DNA: TGCGCCAGCAGCCACACAGCTAACTATGGCTACACCTTC
CDR3 protein: CASSHTANYGYTF

clone size: -
V gene: TRBV14
D gene: -
J gene: TRBJ1-5
CDR3 DNA: TGTGCCAGCAGCCGGGGGCTCGGTCAGCCCCAGCATTTT
CDR3 protein: CASSRGLGQPQHF

clone size: -
V gene: TRBV7-3
D gene: -
J gene: TRBJ2-7
CDR3 DNA: TGTGCCAGCAGCTCTGGGGGCCGGGGAGACGAGCAGTACTTC
CDR3 protein: CASSSGGRGDEQYF

clone size: few
V gene: TRBV2
D gene: -
J gene: TRBJ1-4
CDR3 DNA: TGTGCCAGCAGTAAACGGGGGGAACGTGAAAAACTGTTTTTT
CDR3 protein: CASSKRGEREKLFF

clone size: few
V gene: TRBV7-2
D gene: -
J gene: TRBJ2-5
CDR3 DNA: TGTGCCAGCAGCCCCGGCACAGAGCAGTACTTC
CDR3 protein: CASSPGTEQYF

clone size: few
V gene: TRBV10-1
D gene: -
J gene: TRBJ2-7
CDR3 DNA: TGCGCCAGCAGTGGACAGGCGGGCACCTACGAGCAGTACTTC
CDR3 protein: CASSGQAGTYEQYF

clone size: -
V gene: TRBV5-6
D gene: -
J gene: TRBJ1-1
CDR3 DNA: TGTGCCAGCAGTGTGGCGGGGGCGGCGACTGAAGCTTTCTTT
CDR3 protein: CASSVAGAATEAFF

clone size: few
V gene: TRBV4-3
D gene: TRBD1
J gene: TRBJ2-1
CDR3 DNA: TGCGCCAGCAGCCAAGTGGCAGGACAGGGGGCAGATGAGCAGTTCTTC
CDR3 protein: CASSQVAGQGADEQFF

clone size: -
V gene: TRBV7-8
D gene: -
J gene: TRBJ2-5
CDR3 DNA: TGTGCCAGCAGCTCGCGTCCGGAGGGAGAGACCCAGTACTTC
CDR3 protein: CASSSRPEGETQYF

clone size: -
V gene: TRBV5-1
D gene: -
J gene: TRBJ1-4
CDR3 DNA: TGCGCCAGCAGCTCACTCGATACTAATGAAAAACTGTTTTTT
CDR3 protein: CASSSLDTNEKLFF

clone size: few
V gene: TRBV27
D gene: TRBD2
J gene: TRBJ2-2
CDR3 DNA: TGTGCCAGCAGTTCTTGGGGGGGGTCGAACACCGGGGAGCTGTTTTTT
CDR3 protein: CASSSWGGSNTGELFF

clone size: -
V gene: TRBV5-1
D gene: TRBD2
J gene: TRBJ2-2
CDR3 DNA: TGCGCCAGCAGCCTACAGCGGGAGCGGACCGGGGAGCTGTTTTTT
CDR3 protein: CASSLQRERTGELFF

clone size: -
V gene: TRBV6-5
D gene: -
J gene: TRBJ1-6
CDR3 DNA: TGTGCCAGCAGTTACTCGGAGAGGGCTTATAATTCACCCCTCCACTTT
CDR3 protein: CASSYSERAYNSPLHF

clone size: few
V gene: TRBV5-6
D gene: -
J gene: TRBJ2-2
CDR3 DNA: TGTGCCAGCAGCCTTGGGGGCAGGGTGCTGAACACCGGGGAGCTGTTTTTT
CDR3 protein: CASSLGGRVLNTGELFF

clone size: -
V gene: TRBV7-9
D gene: -
J gene: TRBJ1-4
CDR3 DNA: TGTGCCAGCAGGCAATCCCAGGGGAGCGCTGAAAAACTGTTTTTT
CDR3 protein: CASRQSQGSAEKLFF

clone size: -
V gene: TRBV4-2
D gene: TRBD2
J gene: TRBJ2-7
CDR3 DNA: TGTGCCAGCAGCGTCCGACTAGCGGGAGGGGCATGGTGGACCTACGAGCAGTACTTC
CDR3 protein: CASSVRLAGGAWWTYEQYF

clone size: -
V gene: TRBV29-1
D gene: -
J gene: TRBJ2-7
CDR3 DNA: TGCAGCGTCTCTAGCCGAGGAACGAACTACGAGCAGTACTTC
CDR3 protein: CSVSSRGTNYEQYF

clone size: -
V gene: TRBV7-8
D gene: TRBD2
J gene: TRBJ2-5
CDR3 DNA: TGTGCCAGCAGCCGCTCCCGACTAGCGGGTTTAGAGACCCAGTACTTC
CDR3 protein: CASSRSRLAGLETQYF

clone size: -
V gene: TRBV29-1
D gene: -
J gene: TRBJ2-4
CDR3 DNA: TGCAGCGTTGCGGAGTTAGCCAAAAACATTCAGTACTTC
CDR3 protein: CSVAELAKNIQYF

clone size: -
V gene: TRBV20-1
D gene: -
J gene: TRBJ1-2
CDR3 DNA: TGCAGTGCCGAGATAGGGAGCTTCACCTTC
CDR3 protein: CSAEIGSFTF

clone size: -
V gene: TRBV7-9
D gene: TRBD2
J gene: TRBJ2-3
CDR3 DNA: TGTGCCAGCAACAGGACTAGCGGGGGGGTGGGGTATTTT
CDR3 protein: CASNRTSGGVGYF

clone size: -
V gene: TRBV29-1
D gene: -
J gene: TRBJ1-1
CDR3 DNA: TGCAGCGTTGAAACATTAAACCGGAACACTGAAGCTTTCTTT
CDR3 protein: CSVETLNRNTEAFF

clone size: -
V gene: TRBV7-2
D gene: -
J gene: TRBJ1-2
CDR3 DNA: TGTGCCAGCAGCTTAGAGGCGGGCGGGACCTTTCATGGCTACACCTTC
CDR3 protein: CASSLEAGGTFHGYTF

clone size: -
V gene: TRBV5-1
D gene: TRBD1
J gene: TRBJ2-7
CDR3 DNA: TGCGCCAGTAGACAGGGCCCCTACGAGCAGTACTTC
CDR3 protein: CASRQGPYEQYF

clone size: -
V gene: TRBV2
D gene: TRBD2
J gene: TRBJ2-2
CDR3 DNA: TGTGCCAGCAGTGTTCTCGGGGGGGCTAACACCGGGGAGCTGTTTTTT
CDR3 protein: CASSVLGGANTGELFF

clone size: -
V gene: TRBV6-1
D gene: -
J gene: TRBJ2-7
CDR3 DNA: TGTGCCAGCAGGGGAGGCGGGGCCATGGACGACGAGCAGTACTTC
CDR3 protein: CASRGGGAMDDEQYF

clone size: -
V gene: TRBV7-9
D gene: -
J gene: TRBJ2-3
CDR3 DNA: TGTGCCAGCAGCCCCCTGAGGAGGGAAACTAGCACAGATACGCAGTATTTT
CDR3 protein: CASSPLRRETSTDTQYF

clone size: -
V gene: TRBV5-8
D gene: TRBD1
J gene: TRBJ1-4
CDR3 DNA: TGTGCCAGCAGCTCAGGACAGGGAAGAGGCGAAAAACTGTTTTTT
CDR3 protein: CASSSGQGRGEKLFF

clone size: -
V gene: TRBV30
D gene: -
J gene: TRBJ2-5
CDR3 DNA: TGTGCCTGGAGTCCATCTTATGGCAGATCGGAGACCCAGTACTTC
CDR3 protein: CAWSPSYGRSETQYF

clone size: -
V gene: TRBV25-1
D gene: TRBD1
J gene: TRBJ2-5
CDR3 DNA: TGTGCCAGCAGTGAATACAGGACAGGGGGACAAGAGACCCAGTACTTC
CDR3 protein: CASSEYRTGGQETQYF

clone size: -
V gene: TRBV7-2
D gene: -
J gene: TRBJ1-5
CDR3 DNA: TGTGCCAGCAGCCCCCAAGGAGGAGGGGGCAATCAGCCCCAGCATTTT
CDR3 protein: CASSPQGGGGNQPQHF

clone size: -
V gene: TRBV13
D gene: -
J gene: TRBJ1-3
CDR3 DNA: TGTGCCAGCAGCTTAGAGTTGGGTCCGAGGTCTGGAAACACCATATATTTT
CDR3 protein: CASSLELGPRSGNTIYF

clone size: many
V gene: TRBV7-9
D gene: TRBD2
J gene: TRBJ2-5
CDR3 DNA: TGTGCCAGCAGCTTAGTACCTAGCGGGGACCAAGAGACCCAGTACTTC
CDR3 protein: CASSLVPSGDQETQYF

clone size: few
V gene: TRBV5-1
D gene: TRBD2
J gene: TRBJ2-1
CDR3 DNA: TGCGCCAGCCTAGGGAGCGGGGAGGGGAGCTCCTACAATGAGCAGTTCTTC
CDR3 protein: CASLGSGEGSSYNEQFF

clone size: -
V gene: TRBV5-1
D gene: -
J gene: TRBJ2-7
CDR3 DNA: TGCGCCAGCAGCTCCTCACAGGGCCCCCGCTACGAGCAGTACTTC
CDR3 protein: CASSSSQGPRYEQYF

clone size: -
V gene: TRBV7-2
D gene: -
J gene: TRBJ2-5
CDR3 DNA: TGTGCCAGCAGCTTAGGGCTAGGTGGAGAGACCCAGTACTTC
CDR3 protein: CASSLGLGGETQYF

clone size: -
V gene: TRBV30
D gene: TRBD2
J gene: TRBJ2-1
CDR3 DNA: TGTGCCTGGAGTTCGGGACTACAGCGGGCCAATGAGCAGTTCTTC
CDR3 protein: CAWSSGLQRANEQFF

clone size: -
V gene: TRBV7-6
D gene: -
J gene: TRBJ2-5
CDR3 DNA: TGTGCCAGCAGCTCCCCCGCTAGGGAGGAGACCCAGTACTTC
CDR3 protein: CASSSPAREETQYF

clone size: -
V gene: TRBV30
D gene: -
J gene: TRBJ1-2
CDR3 DNA: TGTGCCTGGAGTCGGAGGGGAAGAGGCTACACCTTC
CDR3 protein: CAWSRRGRGYTF

clone size: -
V gene: TRBV27
D gene: TRBD2
J gene: TRBJ2-5
CDR3 DNA: TGTGCCAGCAGTCCCCGGACTAGCACCGACCAAGAGACCCAGTACTTC
CDR3 protein: CASSPRTSTDQETQYF

clone size: -
V gene: TRBV30
D gene: -
J gene: TRBJ1-4
CDR3 DNA: TGTGCCTGGAGGGGGCAGTCGGGGGGTATTAATGAAAAACTGTTTTTT
CDR3 protein: CAWRGQSGGINEKLFF

clone size: few
V gene: TRBV15
D gene: TRBD1
J gene: TRBJ1-3
CDR3 DNA: TGTGCCACCAGCCGCCGATCGACAGGGGGCGGTGGAAACACCATATATTTT
CDR3 protein: CATSRRSTGGGGNTIYF

clone size: -
V gene: TRBV29-1
D gene: TRBD1
J gene: TRBJ1-4
CDR3 DNA: TGCAGCGTTGGGGACAGGAATGAAAAACTGTTTTTT
CDR3 protein: CSVGDRNEKLFF

clone size: -
V gene: TRBV7-2
D gene: -
J gene: TRBJ2-5
CDR3 DNA: TGTGCCAGCAGCTTTGAAAGCGAGACCCAGTACTTC
CDR3 protein: CASSFESETQYF

clone size: -
V gene: TRBV4-3
D gene: TRBD1
J gene: TRBJ1-1
CDR3 DNA: TGCGCCAGCAGCCGGGACAGGGCAAACACTGAAGCTTTCTTT
CDR3 protein: CASSRDRANTEAFF